The T cell receptor beta chain under discussion was sequenced for a study of T cells in Graves' hyperthyroidism and ophthalmopathy. Amplification yielded TCR beta CDR3 regions, with RNA transcripts as the source. In the first-round RT-PCR of the TCR CDR3, the HTBI primer set was used. TCRdb reprocessed the multiplex PCR reads with MiXCR, giving one entry per CDR3 protein. The sample shows 550,000 to 600,000 distinct CDR3 sequences, approximately 44% of them seen only once. Thyroid ultrasound and orbital computed tomography, with clinical symptoms and serum thyroxine and TRAb, informed diagnoses. V lost 4 bases and J lost 3, with 13 bases in between. Germline CDR1 and CDR2: SQVTM and ANQGSEA. This CDR3 has 13 amino acids. There are a few counts of this clonotype.

The receptor's source is an adult woman with Graves' disease, either hyperthyroidism or ophthalmopathy (not recorded which). The material sequenced was peripheral blood or thyroid tissue (not recorded which). The chain couples TRBV29-1 to TRBJ2-7; D is uncertain. CDR3 in amino acids: CSVGLRVFYEQYF. Written as DNA, the CDR3 is TGCAGCGTTGGGCTACGGGTCTTCTACGAGCAGTACTTC.